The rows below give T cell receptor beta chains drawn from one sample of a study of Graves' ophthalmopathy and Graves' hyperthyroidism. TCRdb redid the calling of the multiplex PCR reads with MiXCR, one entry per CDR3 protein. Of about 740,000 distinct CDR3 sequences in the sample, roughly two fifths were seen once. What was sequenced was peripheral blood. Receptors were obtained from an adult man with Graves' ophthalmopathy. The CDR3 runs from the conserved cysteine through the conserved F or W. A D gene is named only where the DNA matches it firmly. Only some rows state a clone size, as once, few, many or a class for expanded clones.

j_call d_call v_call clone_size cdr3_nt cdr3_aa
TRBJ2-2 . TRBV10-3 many TGTGCCATCAGTGAGTCGTCCAGGGACGGCGGGGAGCTGTTTTTT CAISESSRDGGELFF
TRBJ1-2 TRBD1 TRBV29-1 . TGCAGCGTTGAAGATTTGGGGGGCAGGGGGGACGGCTACACCTTC CSVEDLGGRGDGYTF
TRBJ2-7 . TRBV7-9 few TGTGCCAGCAGTTCCGGCAGAACCTACGAGCAGTACTTC CASSSGRTYEQYF
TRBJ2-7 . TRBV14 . TGTGCCAGCAGCCAAGTGGACACGAGCTCCTACGAGCAGTACTTC CASSQVDTSSYEQYF
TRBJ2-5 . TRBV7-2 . TGTGCCAGCAGCTTCGAGGCGGTGGAGACCCAGTACTTC CASSFEAVETQYF
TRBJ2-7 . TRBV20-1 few TGCAGTGGACTAGAGACTCCCTACGAGCAGTACTTC CSGLETPYEQYF
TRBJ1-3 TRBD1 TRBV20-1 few TGCAGTGCGGGGGACAGGGTCCTCCGAAACACCATATATTTT CSAGDRVLRNTIYF
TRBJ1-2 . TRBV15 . TGTGCCACCAGCAGAGGGGCATATGGCTACACCTTC CATSRGAYGYTF
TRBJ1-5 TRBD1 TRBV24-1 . TGTGCCAGCAGCCAGGCCGGGACAGGGGATCAGCCCCAGCATTTT CASSQAGTGDQPQHF
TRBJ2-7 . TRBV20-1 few TGCAGTGCTAGAGGCCCCGACAGTTACGAGCAGTACTTC CSARGPDSYEQYF
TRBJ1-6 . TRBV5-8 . TGTGCCAGCAGCTTGGGACCGACCTATAATTCACCCCTCCACTTT CASSLGPTYNSPLHF
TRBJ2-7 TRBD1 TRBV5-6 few TGTGCCAGCAGCCGTGGGGCAGGGGGCTACGAGCAGTACTTC CASSRGAGGYEQYF
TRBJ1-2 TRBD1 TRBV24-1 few TGTGCCAGCAGTTCCGGGACAGGGGCCTATGGCTACACCTTC CASSSGTGAYGYTF
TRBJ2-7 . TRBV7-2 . TGTGCCAGCAGCCGGAGGGGAGTCTTGGGATACGAGCAGTACTTC CASSRRGVLGYEQYF
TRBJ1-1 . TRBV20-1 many TGCAGTGCTAGAAAAGCTTTCTTT CSARKAFF
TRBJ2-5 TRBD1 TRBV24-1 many TGTGCCACCGGGACAGTCGAGGGAGAGACCCAGTACTTC CATGTVEGETQYF
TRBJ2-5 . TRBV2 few TGTGCCAGCCTGAGACTATTCCAAGAGACCCAGTACTTC CASLRLFQETQYF
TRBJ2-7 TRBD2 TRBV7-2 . TGTGCCAGCAGCTTAGGGGGCTCAGTACTAGCGAAAGCCTACGAGCAGTACTTC CASSLGGSVLAKAYEQYF
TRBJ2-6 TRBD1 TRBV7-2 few TGTGCCAGCAGCCCGGTCAGGGGGCCGGGGGCCAACGTCCTGACTTTC CASSPVRGPGANVLTF
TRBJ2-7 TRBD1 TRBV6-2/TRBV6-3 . TGTGCCAGCAGTTACTATTGGACAGGCGATACCTACGAGCAGTACTTC CASSYYWTGDTYEQYF
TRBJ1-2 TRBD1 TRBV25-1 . TGTGCCAGCTTAGGGGGACAGGGGAATGGCTACACCTTC CASLGGQGNGYTF
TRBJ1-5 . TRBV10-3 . TGTGCCATCAGTGAAGGACGCCTCCTTGATCAGCCCCAGCATTTT CAISEGRLLDQPQHF
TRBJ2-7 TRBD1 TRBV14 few TGTGCCAGCAGCCAAGGAACGACAGGGGACTACGAGCAGTACTTC CASSQGTTGDYEQYF
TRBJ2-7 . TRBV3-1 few TGTGCCAGCAGCCAAGAGGTATCAAGATGGCAGTACTTC CASSQEVSRWQYF
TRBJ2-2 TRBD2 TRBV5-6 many TGTGCCAGCAGTGCGACTAGCGGCTACACCGGGGAGCTGTTTTTT CASSATSGYTGELFF
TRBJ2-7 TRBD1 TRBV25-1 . TGTGCCAGCACCTTCCTCAGGGGGCGTGCCTTC CASTFLRGRAF